What follows describes a single T cell receptor beta chain. The antigen it recognizes is unknown. Base-call qualities are not available, and no considerably larger clone is one nucleotide away. V loses 1 base, J loses 6 bases, and the germline ends lie 14 bases apart. CDR1 and CDR2, per the germline V gene (reference sequence), are SGHKS and YYEKEE. From the cysteine up to the phenylalanine, the CDR3 has a length of 14 residues. Only the CDR3 DNA is retained, 42 bases long and in frame from the first base. Selection of patients required sufficient residual fresh-frozen tumor tissue and over two years of available survival data. None of the glioblastoma patients carried an isocitrate dehydrogenase mutation, although molecular status otherwise varied. PBMC were collected before vaccination, two weeks after the third vaccination, and at tumor progression if tumor progression occurred. Genomic DNA was extracted with the Qiagen DNeasy Blood extraction Kit.

The sample originates from a study of glioma-infiltrating T cells after dendritic cell vaccination (dated by TCRdb to the mid-2010s). A note on the overall study: A cohort of approximately 15 glioblastoma patients from Phase I and II dendritic cell vaccination trials was included, of whom 9 were newly diagnosed and 6 had recurrent disease. Tumor-infiltrating lymphocyte content was quantified and tumor and blood repertoires were compared in dendritic cell-vaccinated glioblastoma patients by deep sequencing of TCR beta CDR3 regions. The vaccine consisted of monocyte-derived dendritic cells cultured approximately 7 days with IL-4 and GM-CSF, then pulsed overnight with autologous tumor lysate. Three intradermal dendritic cell vaccine injections were administered to patients at biweekly intervals in the arm below the axilla. Patients received autologous tumor lysate-pulsed dendritic cell vaccination between about 2003 and 2013. Survival after dendritic cell vaccination was correlated with TCR sequencing metrics, such as TIL content and the overlap between tumor and blood repertoires.

The paper as a whole reports these results and caveats: After dendritic cell vaccination, a higher estimated pretreatment TIL content predicted longer time to progression and overall survival. The cohort was small and heterogeneous, with few patients having full blood and tumor sets and even fewer initial-recurrent tumor pairs. TCR clonality showed no direct relationship with survival, which suggests that a diverse polyclonal response may matter. The three-group TCR overlap response model was described as speculative and requiring prospective validation.

TCRB CDR3 regions were amplified from 2 ug genomic DNA, or all available DNA if less, using the immunoSEQ assay. For multiplex PCR, 60 forward primers for TCR V beta segments and 13 reverse primers for J beta segments were used. Synthetic control templates were spiked into each sample at limiting dilution to estimate reads per starting template. Sequencing produced 87 bp reads on the Illumina HiSeq System. Per the source publication's procedure: To remove PCR and sequencing errors, closely related sequences were merged with a nearest neighbor algorithm. TCR overlap was defined as the percentage of unique tumor TCR beta sequences that were also present in the same patient's peripheral blood. This immuneACCESS table, as held by TCRdb, lists in-frame sequences with V and J called but not all clones. Of the missing ones, under half trace to an unresolved V gene in checked studies; the others have no known cause. V, J and clone size reflect that table, while D and trimming were determined from the DNA. This sample gives approximately 82,000 clones in total; 80% to 90% of them show up just once. The top ten clones comprise 3% to 3.5% of the sample.

The receptor was isolated from a human donor with glioblastoma. The sequenced sample was blood, obtained before dendritic cell vaccination. This chain joins TRBV5-5 to TRBJ2-7; TRBD1 could be the D gene, as 5 bases match. Here is the DNA: TGTGCCAGCAGCTTGACAGGTGGCCCCTTCGAGCAGTACTTC. The encoded protein is CASSLTGGPFEQYF.